These T cell receptor beta chains were read from a single sample in a study of Ad26.COV2.S vaccination and SARS-CoV-2 variants. TCRdb's table, derived via immunoSEQ multiplex PCR, lists solely in-frame clones and lacks some. The top ten clones hold around 13% of a sample with about 480,000 clones, approximately 88% of them seen once. The sample here was peripheral blood, taken in a trial of Ad26.COV2.S vaccine versus placebo. The receptors shown here come from a person between 18 and 65 years old who received the Ad26.COV2.S COVID-19 vaccine or a placebo. Both conserved end residues are part of each CDR3. Fields, in order: J gene, V gene, CDR3 protein.

j_gene: TRBJ1-1
v_gene: TRBV4-2
CDR3aa: CASSQGFAANTEAFF

j_gene: TRBJ2-1
v_gene: TRBV7-9
CDR3aa: CASSPLGLAGVEQFF

j_gene: TRBJ2-7
v_gene: TRBV12-3/TRBV12-4
CDR3aa: CASSLEQGYEQYF

j_gene: TRBJ2-1
v_gene: TRBV18
CDR3aa: CASSFGLASDEQFF

j_gene: TRBJ2-5
v_gene: TRBV5-4
CDR3aa: CASSTPSRLQETQYF

j_gene: TRBJ1-6
v_gene: TRBV6-1
CDR3aa: CASSEALSSSPLHF

j_gene: TRBJ1-2
v_gene: TRBV14
CDR3aa: CASSQNRGLGYGYTF

j_gene: TRBJ1-1
v_gene: TRBV21-1
CDR3aa: CAAPGSVEDTEAFF

j_gene: TRBJ1-1
v_gene: TRBV14
CDR3aa: CASSQGRTAWLDTEAFF

j_gene: TRBJ1-2
v_gene: TRBV7-8
CDR3aa: CASSSMTAFPIYGYTF

j_gene: TRBJ2-1
v_gene: TRBV29-1
CDR3aa: CSVWDNEQFF

j_gene: TRBJ1-5
v_gene: TRBV7-2
CDR3aa: CASSLNSVQPQHF

j_gene: TRBJ1-1
v_gene: TRBV11-2
CDR3aa: CASSLGGLNTEAFF

j_gene: TRBJ1-6
v_gene: TRBV19
CDR3aa: CASTHNPRGAGFNSPLHF

j_gene: TRBJ2-7
v_gene: TRBV9
CDR3aa: CASSVGAVRGGLYEQYF

j_gene: TRBJ1-1
v_gene: TRBV7-9
CDR3aa: CASRRQGQNTEAFF

j_gene: TRBJ2-5
v_gene: TRBV30
CDR3aa: CAWSSFGLAGRETQYF

j_gene: TRBJ1-1
v_gene: TRBV19
CDR3aa: CASSRGEAFF

j_gene: TRBJ1-1
v_gene: TRBV2
CDR3aa: CASSYSRVRTEAFF

j_gene: TRBJ2-7
v_gene: TRBV19
CDR3aa: CASSPSTYEQYF

j_gene: TRBJ1-6
v_gene: TRBV28
CDR3aa: CASSSRTVPNSPLHF

j_gene: TRBJ2-7
v_gene: TRBV29-1
CDR3aa: CSVADYEQYF

j_gene: TRBJ2-1
v_gene: TRBV4-3
CDR3aa: CASSQDNRAYNEQFF

j_gene: TRBJ2-7
v_gene: TRBV9
CDR3aa: CASSVGGLAGEQYF

j_gene: TRBJ2-1
v_gene: TRBV28
CDR3aa: CASRHSGGSNEQFF

j_gene: TRBJ2-3
v_gene: TRBV6-6
CDR3aa: CASSSLGTSGTDTQYF

j_gene: TRBJ1-5
v_gene: TRBV28
CDR3aa: CASGQDNQPQHF

j_gene: TRBJ2-3
v_gene: TRBV3-1/TRBV3-2
CDR3aa: CASSQGWASAQYF

j_gene: TRBJ2-5
v_gene: TRBV7-2
CDR3aa: CASSRDRAQETQYF

j_gene: TRBJ1-1
v_gene: TRBV29-1
CDR3aa: CSAVPTGRGTEAFF

j_gene: TRBJ1-2
v_gene: TRBV9
CDR3aa: CASSHRGQGAWDYGYTF

j_gene: TRBJ1-6
v_gene: TRBV11-2
CDR3aa: CASSPQTGGVSPLHF

j_gene: TRBJ1-1
v_gene: TRBV5-1
CDR3aa: CASRVLGVGNTEAFF

j_gene: TRBJ2-3
v_gene: TRBV11-2
CDR3aa: CASSLVGGGRADTQYF

j_gene: TRBJ2-7
v_gene: TRBV7-9
CDR3aa: CASSLPSRSYEQYF

j_gene: TRBJ2-7
v_gene: TRBV7-2
CDR3aa: CASSLGLAGDRFYEQYF

j_gene: TRBJ1-2
v_gene: TRBV29-1
CDR3aa: CAGGHTTTYGYTF

j_gene: TRBJ1-4
v_gene: TRBV2
CDR3aa: CASRGLGEKLFF

j_gene: TRBJ1-2
v_gene: TRBV4-2
CDR3aa: CASSQDWTGTSYGYTF

j_gene: TRBJ2-1
v_gene: TRBV19
CDR3aa: CASSAAVPGLIEFF

j_gene: TRBJ1-1
v_gene: TRBV7-9
CDR3aa: CASSLWTGWSRNTEAFF

j_gene: TRBJ1-1
v_gene: TRBV28
CDR3aa: CASTPPGWANTEAFF

j_gene: TRBJ1-5
v_gene: TRBV3-1/TRBV3-2
CDR3aa: CASSQGRDQPQHF

j_gene: TRBJ2-1
v_gene: TRBV28
CDR3aa: CASSFFAGEAYNEQFF

j_gene: TRBJ2-3
v_gene: TRBV9
CDR3aa: CASSPRGSVSTDTQYF

j_gene: TRBJ1-1
v_gene: TRBV7-8
CDR3aa: CASSLKLLGSTEAFF

j_gene: TRBJ1-6
v_gene: TRBV6-6
CDR3aa: CASSYENSPLHF

j_gene: TRBJ1-5
v_gene: TRBV3-1/TRBV3-2
CDR3aa: CASSQRLAGEGSNQPQHF

j_gene: TRBJ2-7
v_gene: TRBV28
CDR3aa: CASRTDRGVSYEQYF

j_gene: TRBJ2-5
v_gene: TRBV14
CDR3aa: CASSLRLGAQETQYF

j_gene: TRBJ1-3
v_gene: TRBV6-5
CDR3aa: CASRDILGTGNTIYF

j_gene: TRBJ2-2
v_gene: TRBV7-3
CDR3aa: CASSFNTGELFF

j_gene: TRBJ2-1
v_gene: TRBV6-2/TRBV6-3
CDR3aa: CASSPFSRAGRTYNEQFF

j_gene: TRBJ2-1
v_gene: TRBV4-3
CDR3aa: CASSLGLAGLNEQFF

j_gene: TRBJ1-1
v_gene: TRBV28
CDR3aa: CASSTRGRNTEAFF

j_gene: TRBJ2-2
v_gene: TRBV6-5
CDR3aa: CASTQIMNTGELFF

j_gene: TRBJ1-1
v_gene: TRBV6-1
CDR3aa: CASSEALAFF

j_gene: TRBJ2-7
v_gene: TRBV6-2/TRBV6-3
CDR3aa: CASSAGTILEQYF

j_gene: TRBJ2-5
v_gene: TRBV5-5
CDR3aa: CASSPTRTESGQETQYF

j_gene: TRBJ1-3
v_gene: TRBV9
CDR3aa: CASSVELDQIGNTIYF